This T cell receptor (beta chain) appears in the sequencing data of a study of siplizumab effects on memory and regulatory T cells. Study-wide results and limits: Mappable alloreactive CD4+ clones were on average 68.8% Treg-derived with siplizumab, about 26% in controls. It was never confirmed that proliferating Tregs from siplizumab cultures were suppressive. Naive T cells, seemingly more diverse than memory cells, seemed major alloresponse contributors.

Assays were performed on approximately 100,000 TCR templates per sample. Here immunoSEQ multiplex PCR was the method, and the copy in TCRdb shows in-frame clones only, minus some. Of over 35,000 clones listed, more than 80% are singletons. Points on this clone: The antigen remains unidentified.

CDR3 size: 17 residues. The germline CDR1 and CDR2 sequences are SGHTA and FQGTGA. The V end lost 4 bases, the J end lost 0 bases, and 17 bases lay between the germline ends. The sequence came from a human donor in good health. Sequencing was performed on naive CD4+ T cells sorted from blood. V and J are TRBV7-3 and TRBJ2-3, with TRBD2 as a possible D gene (6 bases). Here the CDR3 DNA reads TGTGCCAGCAGCTCCGCCGGGAGCTGGGCGAGCACAGATACGCAGTATTTT. Amino acid sequence: CASSSAGSWASTDTQYF.